This entry is about one T cell receptor (beta chain). What it binds is unknown. The data were taken from a study of CXCR3-negative and CXCR3-positive naive CD8 T cells. Overall study results and limits: In naive cells, CXCR3-negative and CXCR3-positive subsets had similar TRBV-TRBJ usage; memory cells differed. CXCR3-negative naive cells had less hydrophobic TRB CDR3s than did CXCR3-positive naive cells.

The study made its TRB cDNA libraries by 5' RACE, adding UMI labels. For each CDR3 protein, TCRdb gives one entry from its re-call of the 5' RACE reads, without DNA. The sample holds tens of thousands of distinct CDR3 sequences. CDR3 length equals 17 residues. The V gene's germline CDR1 is LGHDT and CDR2 YNNKEL (reference sequence). Sequenced: naive CXCR3+ CD8+ T cells from blood. As to subset: CD45RO-CCR7+CD27+CD95- naive CD8+ T cells expressing CXCR3 (TNR3+). This TCR derives from a human donor in good health. Some clones in this sample may be carry-over from other donors' samples. V and J are TRBV3-1 and TRBJ2-1; the TCRdb D gene call, TRBD2, has no DNA to confirm it. CDR3 loop: CASSNPRLAGGNNEQFF.